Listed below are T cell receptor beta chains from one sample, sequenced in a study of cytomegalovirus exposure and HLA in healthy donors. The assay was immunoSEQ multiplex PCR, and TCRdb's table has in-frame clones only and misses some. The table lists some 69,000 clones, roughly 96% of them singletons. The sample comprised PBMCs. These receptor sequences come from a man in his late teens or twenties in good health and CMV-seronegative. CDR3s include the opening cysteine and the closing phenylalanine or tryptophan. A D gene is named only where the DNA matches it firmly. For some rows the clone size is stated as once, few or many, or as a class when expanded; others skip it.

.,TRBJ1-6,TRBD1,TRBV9,CASSPTGVDSPLHF,TGTGCCAGCAGCCCTACAGGGGTGGATTCACCCCTCCACTTT
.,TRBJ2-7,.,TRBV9,CASSPQGYEQYF,TGTGCCAGCAGCCCTCAGGGGTACGAGCAGTACTTC
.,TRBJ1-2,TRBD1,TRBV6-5,CASKFSGQGGYTF,TGTGCCAGCAAGTTCTCGGGACAGGGTGGCTACACCTTC
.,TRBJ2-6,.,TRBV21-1,CASSKGAGQEYSGANVLTF,TGTGCCAGCAGCAAAGGAGCGGGACAGGAGTACTCTGGGGCCAACGTCCTGACTTTC
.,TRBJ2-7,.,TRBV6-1,CASSDRGYEQYF,TGTGCCAGCAGTGATCGGGGGTACGAGCAGTACTTC
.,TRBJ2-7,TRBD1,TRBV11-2,CASSHPSTGTYEQYF,TGTGCCAGCAGCCATCCCTCGACAGGGACCTACGAGCAGTACTTC
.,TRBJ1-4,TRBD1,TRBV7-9,CASKTGGDEKLFF,TGTGCCAGCAAAACAGGGGGCGACGAAAAACTGTTTTTT
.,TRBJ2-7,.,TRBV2,CASTEGGAYEQYF,TGTGCCAGCACCGAGGGGGGGGCCTACGAGCAGTACTTC
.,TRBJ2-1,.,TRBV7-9,CASSLALPGSSYNEQFF,TGTGCCAGCAGCTTAGCACTGCCGGGGAGCTCCTACAATGAGCAGTTCTTC
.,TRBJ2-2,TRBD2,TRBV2,CASSGPSGTGELFF,TGTGCCAGCAGTGGCCCTAGCGGCACCGGGGAGCTGTTTTTT
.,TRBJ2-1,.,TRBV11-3,CASSFGQYNEQFF,TGTGCCAGCAGCTTTGGCCAGTACAATGAGCAGTTCTTC
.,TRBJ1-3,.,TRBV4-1,CASSQDLDSSGNTIYF,TGCGCCAGCAGCCAAGATCTGGACAGCTCTGGAAACACCATATATTTT
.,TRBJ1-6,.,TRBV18,CASSPGGFYNSPLHF,TGTGCCAGCTCACCGGGAGGTTTCTATAATTCACCCCTCCACTTT
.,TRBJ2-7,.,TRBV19,CASSMTRTYEQYF,TGTGCCAGTAGTATGACAAGGACCTACGAGCAGTACTTC
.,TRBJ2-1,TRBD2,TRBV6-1,CASRAERLANNEQFF,TGTGCCAGCAGGGCCGAGAGACTAGCGAACAATGAGCAGTTCTTC
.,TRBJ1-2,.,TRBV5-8,CASPPPPGKHYGYTF,TGTGCCAGTCCACCCCCTCCCGGGAAGCACTATGGCTACACCTTC
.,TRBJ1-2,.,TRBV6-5,CASSYNRRQSYGYTF,TGTGCCAGCAGTTATAATCGGAGACAGTCCTATGGCTACACCTTC
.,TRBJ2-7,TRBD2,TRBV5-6,CASSFLAVRYEQYF,TGTGCCAGCAGCTTCCTAGCGGTTCGTTACGAGCAGTACTTC
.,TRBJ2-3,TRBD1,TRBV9,CASSVEGGHFTDTQYF,TGTGCCAGCAGCGTAGAAGGGGGCCACTTCACAGATACGCAGTATTTT
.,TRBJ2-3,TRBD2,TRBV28,CASSSVAGDLTDTQYF,TGTGCCAGCAGCTCCGTAGCGGGAGATCTTACAGATACGCAGTATTTT
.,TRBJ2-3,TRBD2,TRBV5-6,CASSLRLAGPTDTQYF,TGTGCCAGCAGCCTAAGACTAGCGGGACCCACAGATACGCAGTATTTT
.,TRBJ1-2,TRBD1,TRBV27,CASSAGQGRPLDDGYTF,TGTGCCAGCAGTGCGGGACAGGGCCGTCCCCTTGATGATGGCTACACCTTC
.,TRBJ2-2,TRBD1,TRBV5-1,CATNEGTGPGELFF,TGCGCCACCAACGAGGGGACAGGTCCCGGGGAGCTGTTTTTT
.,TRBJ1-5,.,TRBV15,CATSRDRGDQPQHF,TGTGCCACCAGCAGAGACAGGGGTGATCAGCCCCAGCATTTT
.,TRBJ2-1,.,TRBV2,CASSAASEQGNEQFF,TGTGCCAGCAGTGCGGCTAGCGAGCAAGGCAATGAGCAGTTCTTC
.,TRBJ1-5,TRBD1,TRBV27,CASSFSGTGTTQHF,TGTGCCAGCAGTTTTTCCGGGACAGGAACCACCCAGCATTTT
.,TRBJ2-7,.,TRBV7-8,CASSLARGQGNFYEQYF,TGTGCCAGCAGCTTAGCGCGAGGGCAGGGGAACTTCTACGAGCAGTACTTC
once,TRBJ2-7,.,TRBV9,CASSVEGQGSEQYF,TGTGCCAGCAGCGTAGAAGGCCAGGGGAGCGAGCAGTACTTC
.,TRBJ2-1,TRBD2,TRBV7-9,CASSPQSRGGYNEQFF,TGTGCCAGCAGCCCCCAATCGCGGGGGGGCTACAATGAGCAGTTCTTC
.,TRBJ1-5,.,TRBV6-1,CASSDGGRSYSNQPQHF,TGTGCCAGCAGTGATGGGGGGAGGAGTTATAGCAATCAGCCCCAGCATTTT
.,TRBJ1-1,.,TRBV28,CASSLLVVSNTEAFF,TGTGCCAGCAGTTTATTGGTGGTCAGTAACACTGAAGCTTTCTTT
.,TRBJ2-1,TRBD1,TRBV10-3,CAISGGTGQDEQFF,TGTGCCATCAGTGGCGGGACAGGGCAGGATGAGCAGTTCTTC
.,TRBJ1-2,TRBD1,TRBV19,CASSIAPAQGVSYGYTF,TGTGCCAGTAGTATTGCCCCCGCACAGGGGGTTAGCTATGGCTACACCTTC